The clone carrying this T cell receptor beta chain was picked up a small number of times. Antigen specificity is unknown. This CDR3 has 13 amino acids. Germline V gene data show CDR1 as SQVTM and CDR2 as ANQGSEA. V shed 3 bases, J shed 5 bases, and the junction held 5 bases outside the gene matches. Investigators reverse transcribed all isolated RNA, so they sequenced expressed TCRB transcripts. Sequencing of naive, central memory and regulatory T cell samples gave an average of approximately 3.8 million reads. This table comes from immunoSEQ multiplex PCR, and its TCRdb copy is limited to in-frame clones, with some not included. The data hold roughly 180,000 clones, with roughly an eighth observed a single time. This record belongs to a study of beta chain features in type 1 diabetes. Study-level results: Individuals with type 1 diabetes displayed fewer insertions and more deletions at VDJ junctions.

The sample comprised central memory CD4+ T cells from blood. The source is a woman aged 18-35 years in good health. The J gene is TRBJ2-5, the V gene TRBV29-1; 8 bases agree with TRBD2. The chain's CDR3 is CSVEREATETQYF. The CDR3 coding sequence is TGCAGCGTTGAGCGGGAGGCAACGGAGACCCAGTACTTC.